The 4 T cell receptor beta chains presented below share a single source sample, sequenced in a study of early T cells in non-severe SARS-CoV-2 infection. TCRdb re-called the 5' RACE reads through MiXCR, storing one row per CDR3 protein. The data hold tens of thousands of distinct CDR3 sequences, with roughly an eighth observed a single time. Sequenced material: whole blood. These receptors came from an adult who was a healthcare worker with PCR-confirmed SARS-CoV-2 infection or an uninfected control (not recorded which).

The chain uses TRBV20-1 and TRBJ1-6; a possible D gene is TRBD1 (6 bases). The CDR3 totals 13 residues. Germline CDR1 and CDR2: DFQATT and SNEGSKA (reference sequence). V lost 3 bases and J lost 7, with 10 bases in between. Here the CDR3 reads CSARAGANSPLHF. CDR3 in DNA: TGCAGTGCTAGGGCAGGGGCCAATTCACCCCTCCACTTT.

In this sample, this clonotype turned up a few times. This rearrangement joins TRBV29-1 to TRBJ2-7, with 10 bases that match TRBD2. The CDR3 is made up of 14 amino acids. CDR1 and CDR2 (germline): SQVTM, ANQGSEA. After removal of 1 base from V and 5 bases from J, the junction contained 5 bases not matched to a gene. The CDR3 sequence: CSVEGLAGDHEQYF. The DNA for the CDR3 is TGCAGCGTTGAAGGGCTAGCGGGAGACCACGAGCAGTACTTC.

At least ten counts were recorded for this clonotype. The CDR3 is CASRTQNTGELFF. The CDR3 coding sequence is TGCGCCAGCAGGACACAGAACACCGGGGAGCTGTTTTTT. The chain carries TRBV5-1 and TRBJ2-2, with D hard to call. This CDR3 is built from 13 residues. V was cut by 5 bases and J by 1 base, with 6 bases left in between. Germline V gene sequence: CDR1 SGHRS, CDR2 YFSETQ.

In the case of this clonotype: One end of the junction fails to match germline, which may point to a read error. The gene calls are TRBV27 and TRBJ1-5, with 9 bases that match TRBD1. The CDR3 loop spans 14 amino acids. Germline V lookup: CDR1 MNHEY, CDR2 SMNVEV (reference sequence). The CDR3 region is CASSSWTGDQSQHF. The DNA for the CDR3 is TGTGCCAGCAGTTCATGGACAGGGGATCAGTCCCAGCATTTT.